These 5 T cell receptor beta chains originate from one sample sequenced in a study of CD8+ T cells in alopecia areata. cDNA reverse transcribed from extracted RNA served as the sequencing template. The protocol was immunoSEQ multiplex PCR, while the TCRdb copy is restricted to in-frame clones and leaves out a portion. Of about 140,000 clones listed, 50% to 65% were seen once; the top ten hold about 4.3%. What was sequenced was CD4+ T cells sorted from blood. These receptors all come from a human donor in good health.

The rearrangement uses TRBV27 and TRBJ2-2; D not resolved. Germline values: CDR1 MNHEY, CDR2 SMNVEV (reference sequence). The CDR3 totals 11 residues. V gave up 2 bases and J gave up 6 bases, with 1 base separating them. Here the CDR3 DNA reads TGTGCCAGCAGTTTACCCGGGGAGCTGTTTTTT. Translated, it gives CASSLPGELFF.

The rearrangement links TRBV19 to TRBJ2-1, with D maybe TRBD2 (5 bases). The CDR3 covers 14 residues. The germline gives CDR1 LNHDA, CDR2 SQIVND (reference sequence). V lost 3 bases and J lost 9, with 15 bases in between. The CDR3 DNA follows: TGTGCCAGTAGTATCGAGTGGGAGAGGTTTGAGCAGTTCTTC. This translates into CASSIEWERFEQFF.

As DNA, the CDR3 is TGTGCCAGCAGCGTATCTGGGGCCAACGTCCTGACTTTC. It is translated as CASSVSGANVLTF. V usage is TRBV25-1 and J usage is TRBJ2-6, with D unresolved. V lost 6 bases, J lost 1 base, and 4 bases lay in between. This CDR3 spans 13 amino acids. Germline-derived CDR1 and CDR2 are MGHDK and SYGVNS.

The V call is TRBV7-2, the J call TRBJ2-7; no clear D gene. Deletions cut 2 bases from V and 4 bases from J, with 9 bases between. CDR1 is SGHTA, CDR2 FQGNSA, per germline. This CDR3 has 13 residues. The CDR3 loop reads CASSLTTSYEQYF. Written as DNA, the CDR3 is TGTGCCAGCAGCTTAACAACATCTTACGAGCAGTACTTC. Full variable domain (missing parts from reference TRBV7-2 and TRBJ2-7): GAGVSQSPSNKVTEKGKDVELRCDPISGHTALYWYRQSLGQGLEFLIYFQGNSAPDKSGLPSDRFSAERTGGSVSTLTIQRTQQEDSAVYLCASSLTTSYEQYFGPGTRLTVT.

This clone appeared a few times. This chain connects TRBV7-3 to TRBJ2-2; TRBD2 matches 10 bases. CDR3 size: 14 residues. From germline, CDR1 is SGHTA and CDR2 FQGTGA. Trimming at V came to 8 bases and at J to 7 bases, leaving 7 bases not matched to a gene. The CDR3 sequence: CASSSGSRNGELFF. CDR3 nucleotide sequence: TGTGCCAGCTCTAGCGGGAGTAGGAACGGGGAGCTGTTTTTT.